Here is one TCR beta chain with its context. The antigen remains undetermined. TCRs were sequenced from three patients responding to pembrolizumab. The data were obtained in a study of PD-1 blockade in mismatch repair-deficient tumors. Background on the study: Enrolled about 2012-2016, patients had progressing, pretreated mismatch repair-deficient cancers of about twelve types. Study outcomes and limitations: Tumor-resident clones, often undetectable pretreatment in blood, expanded then contracted after pembrolizumab.

The data were produced by immunoSEQ multiplex PCR, yet TCRdb's version contains in-frame clones alone and is incomplete. This table has around 18,000 clones, nearly 85% appearing once. V shed 6 bases and J shed 0 bases, with 9 bases lying between them. The CDR3 consists of 14 residues. Germline assignment: CDR1 SGHRS and CDR2 YFSETQ. The chain combines TRBV5-1 with TRBJ2-2; no clear D gene. Sequencing was performed on PBMCs, taken roughly 24 weeks after starting pembrolizumab. The clonotype originates from an adult with mismatch repair-deficient cancer. The CDR3, as DNA: TGCGCCAGCACTGTTCAGGCGAACACCGGGGAGCTGTTTTTT. It translates to CASTVQANTGELFF.